This T cell receptor (beta chain) was captured in a study of blood T cells in healthy people across ages. The overall study: Template switching caught about one barcoded beta molecule for each two T cells.

For the second PCR, which ran for 7 to 11 cycles, a sample-barcoded 5' primer and a J-beta primer mix were used. TCRdb reanalysed the 5' RACE reads using MiXCR and keeps one entry per CDR3 protein. The data contain about 1.8 million distinct CDR3 sequences, approximately 50% of them singletons. Study-level points and caveats: Among T cells, TCR beta diversity per million cells dropped roughly linearly as age rose. Donors of long life had a larger count of naive CD4+ cells and greater diversity than aged donors.

Extracted total RNA amounted to at least 6 micrograms for each sample. Regarding this clonotype: The antigen remains unidentified.

The germline V gene encodes CDR1 LGHNA and CDR2 YNFKEQ. The CDR3 has 16 amino acids. Unmatched junction bases numbered 3, after V lost 0 bases and J lost 1 base. The rearrangement links TRBV4-2 to TRBJ2-5, with 9 bases fitting TRBD2. This receptor was obtained from a woman aged 40 to 50 in good health. The sequenced sample consisted of blood. CDR3: CASSQEPSGVQETQYF. The CDR3 bases are TGTGCCAGCAGCCAAGAGCCTAGCGGGGTCCAAGAGACCCAGTACTTC.